Below, 17 T cell receptor beta chains from the same sample are listed, as sequenced in a study of neurological immune-mediated disorders. Each CDR3 protein gets one entry after TCRdb re-called the 5' RACE reads with MiXCR. The sample records roughly 70,000 distinct CDR3 sequences, roughly 3.9% being singletons. Sequencing was carried out using PBMCs. The receptors come from a man younger than 45 with multiple sclerosis.

This clonotype was detected ten times or more. The chain employs TRBV7-8 and TRBJ2-1; D possibly matches TRBD1 or TRBD2 (6 bases each). The V end lost 1 base, the J end lost 1 base, and 11 bases lay between the germline ends. The CDR3 runs 16 residues. Looked up from germline, CDR1 is SGHVS and CDR2 is FQNEAQ. CDR3 DNA sequence: TGTGCCAGCAGCTTAGTAGGGGGACTTTCCTACAATGAGCAGTTCTTC. Translated: CASSLVGGLSYNEQFF.

This clonotype was counted ten times or more. The V gene is TRBV12-3 or TRBV12-4, the J gene TRBJ1-6; D is uncertain. The CDR3 is 14 amino acids. With 2 bases removed from V and 9 bases from J, the gap between germline ends came to 11 bases. CDR3 loop: CASSLRAGTSPLHF. CDR3 bases: TGTGCCAGCAGTTTAAGAGCAGGTACTTCACCCCTCCACTTT.

In its sample, this clonotype was seen many times. The chain uses TRBV5-1 and TRBJ2-1; no firm D call. Germline V gene sequence: CDR1 SGHRS, CDR2 YFSETQ. This CDR3 has 14 residues. V was shortened by 1 base and J by 5 bases, with 10 bases between the two germline ends. CDR3: CASSLQVHNNEQFF. CDR3 in DNA: TGCGCCAGCAGCTTGCAGGTCCATAACAATGAGCAGTTCTTC.

This clonotype has ten or more counts. The CDR3 sequence is CATSRDLGGTAGGYTF. The CDR3 nucleotides are TGTGCCACCAGCAGAGATCTCGGCGGCACCGCGGGTGGCTACACCTTC. This chain joins TRBV15 and TRBJ1-2; no reliable D call. V lost 0 bases and J lost 7, with 18 bases in between. CDR3 length equals 16 residues. Germline V gene sequence: CDR1 LNHNV, CDR2 YYDKDF (reference sequence).

There are many counts of this clonotype. This chain links TRBV7-2 with TRBJ2-3; 8 nucleotides agree with TRBD2. The CDR3 length is 14 residues. J was trimmed by 2 bases and V by 6 bases; bases with no gene match: 4. Germline-derived CDR1 and CDR2 are SGHTA and FQGNSA. Here the CDR3 DNA reads TGTGCCAGCAGGATCGGGGGGGCCACAGATACGCAGTATTTT. It encodes CASRIGGATDTQYF. Drawing the rest from reference TRBV7-2 and TRBJ2-3, the complete variable domain is GAGVSQSPSNKVTEKGKDVELRCDPISGHTALYWYRQSLGQGLEFLIYFQGNSAPDKSGLPSDRFSAERTGGSVSTLTIQRTQQEDSAVYLCASRIGGATDTQYFGPGTRLTVL.

In its sample, this clonotype was seen many times. The chain uses TRBV10-3 and TRBJ2-2; D gene unclear. V lost 4 bases to trimming and J lost 0 bases, with 12 bases between them. CDR1 is ENHRY, CDR2 SYGVKD, per germline. This CDR3 is built from 16 residues. The CDR3 bases are TGTGCCATCAGTGGAGGAATAGCTTCGAACACCGGGGAGCTGTTTTTT. The encoded protein is CAISGGIASNTGELFF.

This clonotype occurred many times. The chain joins TRBV4-1 to TRBJ2-1, with TRBD2 matching over 7 bases. Per germline, CDR1 MGHRA and CDR2 YSYEKL. This CDR3 has 16 amino acids. J lost 1 base, V lost 4 bases, and 7 bases had no gene match. In DNA form, the CDR3 reads TGCGCCAGCAGCCTCCTCCGGCGGGGGTCCTACAATGAGCAGTTCTTC. It yields the protein CASSLLRRGSYNEQFF.

The gene calls are TRBV20-1 and TRBJ1-1; D gene unclear. V dropped 2 bases and J dropped 0 bases, with 4 bases sitting between them. The CDR3 extends over 12 amino acids. Germline V gene lookup returns CDR1 DFQATT and CDR2 SNEGSKA (reference sequence). CDR3 region: CSARILNTEAFF. The CDR3 DNA is TGCAGTGCTAGAATCCTGAACACTGAAGCTTTCTTT.

In this sample, this clonotype turned up many times. The chain combines TRBV6-6 with TRBJ2-1, with 10 bases that match TRBD1. This CDR3 is 14 amino acids long. Per germline, CDR1 MNHNY and CDR2 SVGAGI (reference sequence). The J segment lost 7 bases and the V segment lost 6 bases, leaving 6 bases of the junction unmatched. This chain's CDR3 is CASRNGQGGNEQFF. CDR3 DNA sequence: TGTGCCAGCAGAAACGGACAGGGGGGGAATGAGCAGTTCTTC.

This clonotype was counted a few times. With a much larger clone just one base away, this may be a read error. This chain uses TRBV2 with TRBJ2-6; D perhaps matches TRBD1 (5 bases). The germline gives CDR1 SNHLY, CDR2 FYNNEI. This CDR3 is 17 amino acids long. The CDR3 nucleotides read TGTGCCAGCAGTGCCCAACCAGTGTTCTCTGGGGCCAAAGTCCTGACTTTC. Translated: CASSAQPVFSGAKVLTF.

This clonotype was seen many times. The chain employs TRBV20-1 and TRBJ1-1, with 12 bases identical to TRBD1. The CDR3 totals 16 residues. After removal of 0 bases from V and 6 bases from J, the junction contained 8 bases not matched to a gene. Germline loops: CDR1 DFQATT, CDR2 SNEGSKA (reference sequence). CDR3 coding DNA: TGCAGTGCTAGAGACTGGGACAGGGGGCATGACGCTGAAGCTTTCTTT. Translating it yields CSARDWDRGHDAEAFF.

There are many counts of this clonotype. CDR3 DNA: TGTGCCAGCAGTTCCTCCGCGGGCAGAACTAACTATGGCTACACCTTC. It yields the protein CASSSSAGRTNYGYTF. The V and J genes are TRBV6-5 and TRBJ1-2; D is ambiguous. Trimming left V 4 bases short and J 0 bases short, with 15 bases between. Germline values: CDR1 MNHEY, CDR2 SVGAGI. The CDR3 covers 16 residues.

This clonotype was detected many times. The chain has TRBV6-6 and TRBJ2-3, with D maybe TRBD1 (5 bases). V lost 2 bases to trimming and J lost 0 bases, with 9 bases between them. The CDR3 extends over 15 amino acids. The germline CDR1 and CDR2 sequences are MNHNY and SVGAGI (reference sequence). The CDR3 loop is CASSYGALSTDTQYF. The CDR3 DNA reads as TGTGCCAGCAGTTACGGGGCCCTTAGCACAGATACGCAGTATTTT.

There are many counts of this clonotype. V is TRBV6-1 and J is TRBJ2-7; possibly TRBD1 for D (6 bases). CDR3 length: 15 residues. V was trimmed by 5 bases and J by 5 bases, leaving 19 bases between them. Germline values: CDR1 MNHNS, CDR2 SASEGT. As DNA, the CDR3 is TGTGCCAGCAGTTTTCCGGCAGGGGCGAGTGACGAGCAGTACTTC. Translating it yields CASSFPAGASDEQYF.

As regards this clonotype: This may be a read error, as it is one base from a much larger clone. V is TRBV29-1 and J is TRBJ2-3; unclear D gene. The CDR3 totals 13 residues. V was pared by 4 bases and J by 4 bases, with 12 bases between. Germline assignment: CDR1 SQVTM and CDR2 ANQGSEA. CDR3 region: CSVVTVRADTQYF. The CDR3 region has the DNA TGCAGCGTTGTAACGGTACGGGCAGATACGCAGTATTTT.

This clonotype has more than one count but fewer than ten. One base away lies a much larger clone, so this may be a sequencing read error. Likely a read error: the CDR3 ends without its conserved phenylalanine or tryptophan. The chain combines TRBV6-2 or TRBV6-3 with TRBJ2-6; D is undetermined. V lost 5 bases, J lost 0 bases, and 8 bases lay in between. CDR1 MNHEY and CDR2 SVGEGT come from the germline V gene. This CDR3 has 15 residues. DNA for the CDR3: TGTGCCAGCAGTCCCACCAGCTCTGGGGCCAACGTCCTGACTTGC. Translating it yields CASSPTSSGANVLTC.

This clonotype was detected many times. The J gene is TRBJ2-7, the V gene TRBV4-1, with TRBD1 matching 7 bases. The CDR3 has 14 residues. V lost 0 bases and J lost 7; bases outside the gene matches: 6. CDR1 is MGHRA and CDR2 is YSYEKL in the germline V gene. Written as DNA, the CDR3 is TGCGCCAGCAGCCAAGACGGCAGGGGGTGGGAGCAGTACTTC. The encoded protein is CASSQDGRGWEQYF.